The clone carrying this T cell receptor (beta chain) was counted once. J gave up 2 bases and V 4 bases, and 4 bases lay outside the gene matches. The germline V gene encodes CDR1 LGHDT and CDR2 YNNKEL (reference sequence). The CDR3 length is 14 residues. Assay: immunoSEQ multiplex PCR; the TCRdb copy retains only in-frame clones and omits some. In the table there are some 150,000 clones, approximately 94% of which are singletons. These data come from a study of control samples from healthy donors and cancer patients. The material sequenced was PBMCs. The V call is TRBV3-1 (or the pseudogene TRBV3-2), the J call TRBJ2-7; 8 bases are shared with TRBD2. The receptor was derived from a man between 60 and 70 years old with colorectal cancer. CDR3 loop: CASSPGRGAYEQYF. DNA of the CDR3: TGTGCCAGCAGCCCGGGGCGGGGGGCCTACGAGCAGTACTTC.